The T cell receptor beta chain described here comes from a study of blood T cell repertoires in COVID-19 (dated by TCRdb to about 2020). As for the study more broadly: Samples covering the acute and convalescent phases of COVID-19 were provided by collaborators in the United States, Italy and Spain. The repertoires were released in a freely available public database meant as a resource for research on the immune response to SARS-CoV-2. Where available, HLA class I and class II types were obtained from metadata supplied by the sample provider rather than from assay-based typing. The dataset comprised deeply sampled blood TCRbeta repertoires from subjects exposed to, actively infected with, or recovered from COVID-19. A de-identified subject ID, COVID-19 status, age in years and sex were almost always included in the sample metadata. The samples were drawn from the first 160 participants of the ongoing ImmuneRACE study and from 1,200 or so subjects provided by 6 global collaborators. The material from the prospective study consisted of cDNA or gDNA derived from T cells, B-cell-depleted T cells, or PBMCs. Paper-wide results and their limitations: The quantity of clinical and demographic metadata differed by source and by participant and was supplied without curation.

The collaborating institutions used their own protocols to collect whole blood in K2EDTA tubes. For TCRbeta analysis, collaborators shipped samples in one of three forms: frozen whole blood, isolated PBMCs, or DNA extracted from either of those sample types. The CDR3 numbers 14 residues from cysteine through phenylalanine. Solely the CDR3 DNA is kept, with 42 bases framed from the first base. Looking up the germline V gene yields CDR1 MNHEY and CDR2 SVGAGI. The junction shows trimming of 4 bases on V and 6 bases on J, plus 10 bases between the germline ends. TCRbeta CDR3 regions were amplified from genomic DNA by means of the immunoSEQ Assay, a bias-controlled multiplex PCR. As for the original processing: The number of nucleated cells in each sample was estimated from the amplification of reference gene primers within the assay. Sequence reads were collapsed and filtered to measure the absolute abundance of every unique TCRbeta CDR3 rearrangement. For each sample, productive Simpson clonality was calculated as the square root of Simpson's diversity index across productive rearrangements. TCRdb limited this immuneACCESS table to in-frame rearrangements with V and J called. A share of clones is missing; checked studies link under half to unresolved V genes, and the rest is unexplained. V, J and clone size reflect that table, while D and trimming were determined from the DNA. The sample yields tens of thousands of clones; approximately 91% were counted once. Jointly, the top ten make up about 0.4% of the sample.

This clone was seen a few times. It has no known antigen specificity. The record has no base qualities; no much larger clone is one base away. Material: peripheral blood. This sequence uses TRBV6-5 and TRBJ1-6; the best D guess is TRBD1, with 5 bases matching. The TCR comes from a human donor in a cohort sampled during active COVID-19. Read as DNA, the sequence is TGTGCCAGCAGTTTGGAGACAGTTAATTCACCCCTCCACTTT. This yields the protein CASSLETVNSPLHF.